Listed below are T cell receptor beta chains from one sample, sequenced in a study of blood T cell repertoires in COVID-19. The protocol was immunoSEQ multiplex PCR, while the TCRdb copy is restricted to in-frame clones and leaves out a portion. This table holds 200,000 to 300,000 clones, around four fifths found once. The sample taken for sequencing was peripheral blood. The receptors come from a woman aged 80 or over with acute or convalescent COVID-19. The CDR3 runs from the conserved cysteine through the conserved F or W. The D gene is left open where the match is weak. Expanded clones are given a class, and other clones once, few, many or no size at all.

j_call v_call d_call clone_size cdr3_nt cdr3_aa
TRBJ2-5 TRBV3-1/TRBV3-2 TRBD2 . TGTGCCAGCAGCTCGTGGACTAGCGGGGTCCAAGAGACCCAGTACTTC CASSSWTSGVQETQYF
TRBJ1-3 TRBV4-1 . . TGCGCCAGCAGCCAAGAGGGCTGGGCTGGAAACACCATATATTTT CASSQEGWAGNTIYF
TRBJ2-3 TRBV5-4 TRBD2 . TGTGCCAGCAGGACCTCGGGAAGCGGGAGGGGCACAGATACGCAGTATTTT CASRTSGSGRGTDTQYF
TRBJ2-3 TRBV6-2/TRBV6-3 TRBD2 . TGTGCCAGCAGTTACCGCATAGTGGCGGGGGGGGCTCCTACAGATACGCAGTATTTT CASSYRIVAGGAPTDTQYF
TRBJ2-3 TRBV12-5 . . TGTGCTAGTGGTTTGGGACAGGACCTTAGCACAGATACGCAGTATTTT CASGLGQDLSTDTQYF
TRBJ2-1 TRBV28 . . TGTGCCAGCAGTTTGAGGGGGGAGCAGTTCTTC CASSLRGEQFF
TRBJ2-7 TRBV11-1 . once TGTGCCAGCAGCTTAGTTCACGGGACCTACGAGCAGTACTTC CASSLVHGTYEQYF
TRBJ2-7 TRBV11-3 TRBD1 . TGTGCCAGCAGCTTAGTCGGACAGGGGGGCGAGCAGTACTTC CASSLVGQGGEQYF
TRBJ2-2 TRBV6-2/TRBV6-3 . . TGTGCCAGCAGTCGAGAAATAGCGTCCGGGGAGCTGTTTTTT CASSREIASGELFF
TRBJ2-7 TRBV7-2 . . TGTGCCAGCAGCCAGACTAGTTCTTACGAGCAGTACTTC CASSQTSSYEQYF
TRBJ1-2 TRBV6-6 TRBD1 . TGTGCCAGCAGCCCACCCGGACAGGGAAACTATGGCTACACCTTC CASSPPGQGNYGYTF
TRBJ2-7 TRBV2 TRBD2 . TGTGCCAGCCGAGCCGGGACTAGCGGGACCTACGAGCAGTACTTC CASRAGTSGTYEQYF
TRBJ2-7 TRBV28 TRBD1 . TGTGCCAGCAGTCCACAGGGGCCATACGAGCAGTACTTC CASSPQGPYEQYF
TRBJ1-4 TRBV9 . . TGTGCCAGCAGCGTAAGCTCCGCCCGGGCAGGGGCAGAAAAACTGTTTTTT CASSVSSARAGAEKLFF
TRBJ1-2 TRBV7-2 . . TGTGCCAGCAGCTTAACGCAGGGGTATGGCTACACCTTC CASSLTQGYGYTF
TRBJ2-5 TRBV10-3 . . TGTGCCATCAGTGGGCACTCTGGGGGGCAAGAGACCCAGTACTTC CAISGHSGGQETQYF
TRBJ1-5 TRBV19 . . TGTGCCAGTAGTATATTGGGCTCAGGCAGCAATCAGCCCCAGCATTTT CASSILGSGSNQPQHF
TRBJ2-7 TRBV6-5 TRBD1 . TGTGCCAGCAGGGCCGGGACAGGGGTGGGCGAGCAGTACTTC CASRAGTGVGEQYF
TRBJ2-1 TRBV28 . . TGTGCCACATTAGGCCAGGGTTTTAATGAGCAGTTCTTC CATLGQGFNEQFF
TRBJ2-7 TRBV7-2 . once TGTGCCAGCAGCTTATCGGGCAGGGGCTACGAGCAGTACTTC CASSLSGRGYEQYF
TRBJ1-6 TRBV5-1 . . TGCGCCAGCAATCCGACGGGGAGCTCCTATAATTCACCCCTCCACTTT CASNPTGSSYNSPLHF
TRBJ1-5 TRBV18 . once TGTGCCAGCTCACAGGGGCCGGGGGGGAATCAGCCCCAGCATTTT CASSQGPGGNQPQHF
TRBJ2-1 TRBV19 TRBD2 . TGTGCCAGTAGTATCCCTAGCGGGGGCTACAATGAGCAGTTCTTC CASSIPSGGYNEQFF
TRBJ2-5 TRBV9 . once TGTGCCAGCAGCATGAGCGGGAACAGGGGGGAGACCCAGTACTTC CASSMSGNRGETQYF
TRBJ2-2 TRBV13 TRBD2 . TGTGCCAGCAGCTTACCGGGCGGGGGTCAAAACACCGGGGAGCTGTTTTTT CASSLPGGGQNTGELFF
TRBJ2-7 TRBV2 . . TGTGCCAGCAGTGCGAACAGAGCCTACGAGCAGTACTTC CASSANRAYEQYF
TRBJ2-3 TRBV12-5 TRBD2 . TGTGCTAGTGGTTTGGTACTAGCGGGGGCAACAGATACGCAGTATTTT CASGLVLAGATDTQYF
TRBJ1-5 TRBV28 TRBD1 . TGTGCCAGCAGTTTAAGACAGGGAGGCCAGCCCCAGCATTTT CASSLRQGGQPQHF
TRBJ2-7 TRBV4-3 . . TGCGCCAGCAGCCCGGCTGTCAGACTCTACGAGCAGTACTTC CASSPAVRLYEQYF
TRBJ1-2 TRBV6-2/TRBV6-3 . . TGTGCCAGCAGTGTGGGCCTGATCTATGGCTACACCTTC CASSVGLIYGYTF
TRBJ2-7 TRBV6-5 TRBD1 . TGTGCCAGCAGTTACTCGAACCAGGGGGCCTCCTACGAGCAGTACTTC CASSYSNQGASYEQYF
TRBJ1-5 TRBV6-6 . . TGTGCCAGCAGTTTTCTCACATACAATCAGCCCCAGCATTTT CASSFLTYNQPQHF
TRBJ2-1 TRBV14 TRBD2 . TGTGCCAGCAGCCTCCTAGCGGGGAATTACAATGAGCAGTTCTTC CASSLLAGNYNEQFF
TRBJ1-1 TRBV2 . . TGTGCCAGCAGTGAAATTAAGGGGTATAACACTGAAGCTTTCTTT CASSEIKGYNTEAFF
TRBJ2-2 TRBV12-5 TRBD1 once TGTGCTAGTGGTTTGGCAGGGGGACACGGGGAGCTGTTTTTT CASGLAGGHGELFF
TRBJ2-1 TRBV18 TRBD2 . TGTGCCAGCTCACCACTCGCTAGCGGGGGCAATGAGCAGTTCTTC CASSPLASGGNEQFF
TRBJ1-2 TRBV6-5 . . TGTGCCAGCAGACCGACAGGCTTGAGGGATGGCTACACCTTC CASRPTGLRDGYTF
TRBJ1-6 TRBV7-2 . few TGTGCCAGCAGCTTGGACAGCAATTACCGACCCCTCCACTTT CASSLDSNYRPLHF
TRBJ2-1 TRBV12-3/TRBV12-4 TRBD2 . TGTGCCAGCAGCTCGACTAGCGTCGGTGAGCAGTTCTTC CASSSTSVGEQFF
TRBJ1-1 TRBV6-2/TRBV6-3 . . TGTGCCAGCAGTTACTCAGGCAGGGTGACTGAAGCTTTCTTT CASSYSGRVTEAFF
TRBJ2-3 TRBV4-2 . . TGTGCCAGCAGCCAAGTGGGGCCGACGGCAGATACGCAGTATTTT CASSQVGPTADTQYF
TRBJ1-2 TRBV6-5 TRBD1 . TGTGCCAGCAGAAACAGGGGGGGAGGCTACACCTTC CASRNRGGGYTF
TRBJ2-1 TRBV30 TRBD2 . TGTGCCTGGAGGAGACTAGCGGGAGGGGGTGAGCAGTTCTTC CAWRRLAGGGEQFF
TRBJ1-2 TRBV6-2/TRBV6-3 . . TGTGCCAGCAGTTACCTGTCCTATGGCTACACCTTC CASSYLSYGYTF
TRBJ1-5 TRBV18 TRBD1 . TGTGCCAGCTCACGGGACAGAAATCAGCCCCAGCATTTT CASSRDRNQPQHF
TRBJ2-1 TRBV7-9 . . TGTGCCAGCAGCGAAAACAGGGACAATGAGCAGTTCTTC CASSENRDNEQFF
TRBJ2-1 TRBV14 . once TGTGCCAGCAGCCAAGATCCCGGGAATGAGCAGTTCTTC CASSQDPGNEQFF
TRBJ1-5 TRBV18 TRBD1 . TGTGCCAGCTCACCGGGACAGGGGGATTATAGCAATCAGCCCCAGCATTTT CASSPGQGDYSNQPQHF
TRBJ2-5 TRBV7-7 . few TGTGCCAGCAGCTTAGGTCGCGGGATTGGGACCCAGTACTTC CASSLGRGIGTQYF
TRBJ2-1 TRBV11-1 TRBD2 . TGTGCCAGCAGCCCCCAGACTAGCGGGAGGATAGGTGAGCAGTTCTTC CASSPQTSGRIGEQFF
TRBJ2-7 TRBV28 . . TGTGCCAGCAGTTTGGCGGCTAGTCTCGGCGAGCAGTACTTC CASSLAASLGEQYF
TRBJ1-1 TRBV29-1 . . TGCAGCGTTGAAGATAGGCCAGGAGCTTTCTTT CSVEDRPGAFF
TRBJ2-1 TRBV7-9 TRBD1 . TGTGCCAGCAGCCCACAGGGGGAAGACTACAATGAGCAGTTCTTC CASSPQGEDYNEQFF
TRBJ2-5 TRBV18 TRBD2 . TGTGCCAGCTCACCGGGGCTAGCGGGGCAAGAGACCCAGTACTTC CASSPGLAGQETQYF
TRBJ1-3 TRBV15 TRBD1 . TGTGCCACCAGCAGAGTCGGGACAGGGGCACACTCTGGAAACACCATATATTTT CATSRVGTGAHSGNTIYF
TRBJ2-2 TRBV5-6 TRBD2 . TGTGCCAGCAGCACCCGGAGCGGGAGTCTGGGCACCGGGGAGCTGTTTTTT CASSTRSGSLGTGELFF
TRBJ1-6 TRBV7-9 TRBD1 . TGTGCCAGTTCAACAGGGGGCAAGTATAATTCACCCCTCCACTTT CASSTGGKYNSPLHF
TRBJ1-1 TRBV7-2 . once TGTGCCAGCAGCTTCTCAGGTCAGGGTGGCACTGAAGCTTTCTTT CASSFSGQGGTEAFF
TRBJ1-3 TRBV2 . . TGTGCCAGCAGTTTTTACTCTGGAAACACCATATATTTT CASSFYSGNTIYF
TRBJ2-4 TRBV3-1/TRBV3-2 . few TGTGCCAGCAGCCACGGGGAGTTGGCCAAAAACATTCAGTACTTC CASSHGELAKNIQYF